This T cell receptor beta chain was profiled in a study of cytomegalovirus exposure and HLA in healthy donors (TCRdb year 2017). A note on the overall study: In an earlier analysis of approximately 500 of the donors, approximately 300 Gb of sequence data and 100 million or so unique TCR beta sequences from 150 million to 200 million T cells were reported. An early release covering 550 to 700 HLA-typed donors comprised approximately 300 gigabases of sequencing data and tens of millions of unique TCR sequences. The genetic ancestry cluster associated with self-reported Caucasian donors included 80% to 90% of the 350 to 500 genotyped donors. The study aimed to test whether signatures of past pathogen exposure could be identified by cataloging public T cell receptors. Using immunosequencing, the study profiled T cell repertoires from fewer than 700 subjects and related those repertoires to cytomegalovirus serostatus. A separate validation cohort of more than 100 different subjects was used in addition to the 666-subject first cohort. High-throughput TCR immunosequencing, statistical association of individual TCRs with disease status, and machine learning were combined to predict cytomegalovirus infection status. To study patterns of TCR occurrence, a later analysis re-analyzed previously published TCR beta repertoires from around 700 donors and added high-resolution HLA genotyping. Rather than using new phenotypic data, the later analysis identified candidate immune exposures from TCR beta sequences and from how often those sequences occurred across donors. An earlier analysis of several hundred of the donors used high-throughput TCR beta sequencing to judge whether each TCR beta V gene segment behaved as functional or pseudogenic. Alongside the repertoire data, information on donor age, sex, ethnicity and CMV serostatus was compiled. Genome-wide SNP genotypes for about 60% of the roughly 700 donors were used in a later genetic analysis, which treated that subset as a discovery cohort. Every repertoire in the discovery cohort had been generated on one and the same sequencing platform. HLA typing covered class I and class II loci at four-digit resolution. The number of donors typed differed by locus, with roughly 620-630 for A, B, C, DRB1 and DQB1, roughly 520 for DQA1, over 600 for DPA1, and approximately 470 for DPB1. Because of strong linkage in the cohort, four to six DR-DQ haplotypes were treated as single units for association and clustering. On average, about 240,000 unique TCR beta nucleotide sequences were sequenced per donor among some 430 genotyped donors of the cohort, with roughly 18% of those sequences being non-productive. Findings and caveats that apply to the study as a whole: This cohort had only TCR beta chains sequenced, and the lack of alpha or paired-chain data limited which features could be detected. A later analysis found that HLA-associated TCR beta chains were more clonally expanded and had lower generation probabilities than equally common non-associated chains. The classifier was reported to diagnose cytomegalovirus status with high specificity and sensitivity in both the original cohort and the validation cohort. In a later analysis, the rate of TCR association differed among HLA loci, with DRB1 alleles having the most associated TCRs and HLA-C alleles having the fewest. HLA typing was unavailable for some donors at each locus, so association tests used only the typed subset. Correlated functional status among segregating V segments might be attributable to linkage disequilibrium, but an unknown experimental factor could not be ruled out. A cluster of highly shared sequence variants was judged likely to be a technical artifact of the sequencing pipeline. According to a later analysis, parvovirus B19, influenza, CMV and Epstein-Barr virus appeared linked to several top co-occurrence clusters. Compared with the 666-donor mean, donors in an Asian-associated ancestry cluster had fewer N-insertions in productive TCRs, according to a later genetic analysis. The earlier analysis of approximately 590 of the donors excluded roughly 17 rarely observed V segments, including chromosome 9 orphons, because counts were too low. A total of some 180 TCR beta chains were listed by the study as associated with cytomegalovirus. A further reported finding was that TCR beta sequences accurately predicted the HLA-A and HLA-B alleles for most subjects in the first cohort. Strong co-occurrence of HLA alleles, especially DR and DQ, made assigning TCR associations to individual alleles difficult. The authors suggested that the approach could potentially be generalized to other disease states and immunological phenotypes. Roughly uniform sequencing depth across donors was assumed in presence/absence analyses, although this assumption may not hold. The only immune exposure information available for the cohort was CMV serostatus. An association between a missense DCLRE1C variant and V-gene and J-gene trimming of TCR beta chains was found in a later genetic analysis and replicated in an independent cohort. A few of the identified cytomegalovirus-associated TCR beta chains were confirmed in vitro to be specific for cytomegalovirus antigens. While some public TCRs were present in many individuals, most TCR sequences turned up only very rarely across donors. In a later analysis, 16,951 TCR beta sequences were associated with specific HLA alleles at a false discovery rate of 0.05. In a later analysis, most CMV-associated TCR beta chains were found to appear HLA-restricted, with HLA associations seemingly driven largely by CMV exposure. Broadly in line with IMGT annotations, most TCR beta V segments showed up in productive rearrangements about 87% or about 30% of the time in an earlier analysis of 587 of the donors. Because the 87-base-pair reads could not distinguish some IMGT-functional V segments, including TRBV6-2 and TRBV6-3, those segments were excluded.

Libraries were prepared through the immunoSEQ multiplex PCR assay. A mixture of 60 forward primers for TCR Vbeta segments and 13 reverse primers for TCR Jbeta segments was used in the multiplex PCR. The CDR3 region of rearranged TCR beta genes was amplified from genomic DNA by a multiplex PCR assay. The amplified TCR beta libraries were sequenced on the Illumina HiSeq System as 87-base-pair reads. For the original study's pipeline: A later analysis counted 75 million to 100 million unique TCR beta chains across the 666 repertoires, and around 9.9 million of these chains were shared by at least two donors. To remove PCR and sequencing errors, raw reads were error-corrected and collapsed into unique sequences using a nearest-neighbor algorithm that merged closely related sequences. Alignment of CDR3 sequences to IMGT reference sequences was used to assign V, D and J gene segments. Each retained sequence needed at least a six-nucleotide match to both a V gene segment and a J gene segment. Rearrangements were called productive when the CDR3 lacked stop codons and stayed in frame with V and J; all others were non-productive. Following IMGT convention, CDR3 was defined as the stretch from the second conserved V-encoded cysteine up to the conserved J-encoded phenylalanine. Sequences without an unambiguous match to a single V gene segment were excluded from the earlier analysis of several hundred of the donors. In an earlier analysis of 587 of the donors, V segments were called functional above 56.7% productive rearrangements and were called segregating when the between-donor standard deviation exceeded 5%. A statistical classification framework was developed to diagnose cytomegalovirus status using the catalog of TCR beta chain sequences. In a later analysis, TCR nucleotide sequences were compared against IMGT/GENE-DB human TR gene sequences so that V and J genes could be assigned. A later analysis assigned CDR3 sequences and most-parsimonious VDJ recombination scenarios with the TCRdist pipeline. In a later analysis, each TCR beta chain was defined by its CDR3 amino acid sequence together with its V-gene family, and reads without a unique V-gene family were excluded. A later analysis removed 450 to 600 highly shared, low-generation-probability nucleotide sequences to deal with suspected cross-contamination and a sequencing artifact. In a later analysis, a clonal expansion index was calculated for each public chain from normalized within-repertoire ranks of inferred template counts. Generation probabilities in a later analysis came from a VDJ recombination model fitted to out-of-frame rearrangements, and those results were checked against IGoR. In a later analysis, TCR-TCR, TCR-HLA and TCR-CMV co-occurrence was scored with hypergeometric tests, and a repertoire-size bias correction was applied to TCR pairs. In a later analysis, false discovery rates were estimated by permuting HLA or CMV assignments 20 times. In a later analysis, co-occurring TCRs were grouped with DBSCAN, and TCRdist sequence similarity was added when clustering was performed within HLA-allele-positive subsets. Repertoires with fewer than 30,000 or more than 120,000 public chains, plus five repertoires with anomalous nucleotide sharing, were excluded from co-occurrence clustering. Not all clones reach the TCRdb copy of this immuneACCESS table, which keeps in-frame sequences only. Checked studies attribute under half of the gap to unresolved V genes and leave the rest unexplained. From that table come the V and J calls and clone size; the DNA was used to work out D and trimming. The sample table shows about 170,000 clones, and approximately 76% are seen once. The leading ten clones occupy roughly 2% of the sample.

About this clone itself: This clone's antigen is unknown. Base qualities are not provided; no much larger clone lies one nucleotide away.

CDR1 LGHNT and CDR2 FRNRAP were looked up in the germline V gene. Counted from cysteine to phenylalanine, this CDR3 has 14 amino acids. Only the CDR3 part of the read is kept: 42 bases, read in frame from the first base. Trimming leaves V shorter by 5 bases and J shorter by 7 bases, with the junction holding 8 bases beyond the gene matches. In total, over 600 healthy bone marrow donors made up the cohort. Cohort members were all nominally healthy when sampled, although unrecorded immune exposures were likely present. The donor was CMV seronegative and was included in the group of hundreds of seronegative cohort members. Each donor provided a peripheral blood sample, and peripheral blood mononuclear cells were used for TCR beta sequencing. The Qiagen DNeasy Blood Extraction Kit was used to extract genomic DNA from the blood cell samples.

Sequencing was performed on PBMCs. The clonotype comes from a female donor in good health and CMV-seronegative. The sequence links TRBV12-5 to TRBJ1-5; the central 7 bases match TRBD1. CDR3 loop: CASGLIQGIQPQHF. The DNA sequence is TGTGCTAGTGGTCTGATACAGGGGATCCAGCCCCAGCATTTT.